Listed below are T cell receptor beta chains from one sample, sequenced in a study of control samples from healthy donors and cancer patients. Profiled with immunoSEQ multiplex PCR; TCRdb holds only in-frame clones, not every one. The table shows some 120,000 clones, with roughly 95% occurring only once. The sequencing sample was made of blood. The receptors were gathered from a man aged 25-45 years in good health. CDR3s leave out the opening cysteine and the closing phenylalanine or tryptophan. Clone sizes are given selectively: once, few, many, or a class where the clone is expanded.

TRBJ2-5 | - | TRBV29-1 | SVPVRDRGWQETQY
TRBJ1-2 | - | TRBV28 | ASSLRGLSGGYT
TRBJ2-5 | - | TRBV14 | ASSQDLTETQY
TRBJ1-5 | once | TRBV19 | ASIRGAPARSNQPQH
TRBJ2-1 | - | TRBV4-3 | ASSQDRGEQF
TRBJ1-3 | - | TRBV29-1 | SVSGGFGGNTIY
TRBJ1-1 | - | TRBV3-1/TRBV3-2 | ASRPYAEGRTEAF
TRBJ1-1 | - | TRBV5-1 | ASSSGTGRVGAEAF
TRBJ2-1 | - | TRBV7-9 | AGGTSYSYNEQF
TRBJ2-5 | - | TRBV27 | ASSLSWGGETQY
TRBJ1-2 | - | TRBV16 | ASSPGTGINYGYT
TRBJ1-6 | - | TRBV6-6 | ASSRESVRSPLH
TRBJ1-1 | - | TRBV25-1 | ASSEPSHRVGEAF
TRBJ1-1 | - | TRBV7-9 | ASSEGAEAF
TRBJ1-2 | - | TRBV4-3 | ASSQGPTPAYGYT
TRBJ1-4 | once | TRBV6-6 | ASTGWTGGNLEKLF
TRBJ1-1 | - | TRBV6-2/TRBV6-3 | ASSYSGTVMNTEAF
TRBJ2-1 | - | TRBV19 | ASSMVAGGYNEQF
TRBJ2-5 | - | TRBV7-2 | ASSSGLAGGRGETQY
TRBJ2-3 | - | TRBV19 | ASMIRGAGGDTQY
TRBJ1-2 | - | TRBV21-1 | ASSKEQGKNYGYT
TRBJ2-1 | - | TRBV10-3 | AISVGQHNEQF
TRBJ1-1 | - | TRBV2 | ASSENTEAF
TRBJ2-3 | - | TRBV14 | ASSVQPYTDTQY
TRBJ1-2 | - | TRBV9 | ASSLYDRTTNYGYT
TRBJ2-3 | - | TRBV19 | ASTAATGTSSTDTQY
TRBJ1-6 | once | TRBV6-5 | ASSSTTGSPLH
TRBJ1-1 | - | TRBV5-1 | ASSLDRASPSEAF
TRBJ2-3 | - | TRBV9 | ASSATSGRTDTQY
TRBJ2-5 | - | TRBV5-1 | ASSDDRVETQY
TRBJ1-1 | - | TRBV11-2 | ASSSPLGPANTEAF
TRBJ2-5 | once | TRBV7-2 | ASSLQIQETQY
TRBJ1-2 | once | TRBV6-5 | ASLPGLGYEYGYT
TRBJ1-5 | - | TRBV4-3 | ASSQDIGLANQPQH
TRBJ1-5 | - | TRBV10-3 | AISEGTGSWPQH
TRBJ2-3 | - | TRBV5-8 | ASSLGWEGTDTQY
TRBJ2-6 | - | TRBV27 | ASSSPASGANVLT
TRBJ2-3 | - | TRBV5-4 | ASRDPGSRDTQY
TRBJ2-7 | - | TRBV7-8 | ASSLPPDVEQY
TRBJ1-1 | - | TRBV5-8 | ASSLDVGEAF
TRBJ2-7 | - | TRBV5-1 | ASSLYVPSGVGYEQY
TRBJ2-1 | - | TRBV3-1/TRBV3-2 | ASSPLRGGLDEQF
TRBJ2-6 | - | TRBV27 | ASSPDPRRVGGANVLT
TRBJ2-3 | - | TRBV19 | ASKEGLGDTQY
TRBJ2-7 | - | TRBV5-5 | ASNPTGGRYEQY